This is a list of T cell receptor beta chains from one sample in a study of blood T cell repertoires in COVID-19. Sequencing was performed with immunoSEQ multiplex PCR; in TCRdb, only in-frame clones are kept and a portion is missing. The table has around 170,000 clones, around 87% seen once. The sample was peripheral blood. These TCRs come from a woman in her twenties or thirties with active or convalescent COVID-19. Each CDR3 is given without its conserved first and last residue. The D gene is left open where the match is weak.

>TRBJ1-1|TRBV7-2|TRBD1
ASSSTGGGTEAF
>TRBJ1-6|TRBV5-5|TRBD1
ASSPSRGPDSPLH
>TRBJ1-3|TRBV5-5|NA
ASTLQPDSSGNTIY
>TRBJ1-1|TRBV5-6|NA
ASSLIMNTEAF
>TRBJ1-1|TRBV28|TRBD1
ASRPPPGQGSTEAF
>TRBJ1-1|TRBV14|NA
ASRSTGSSEAF
>TRBJ1-5|TRBV10-3|NA
AMSDRGGQPQH
>TRBJ1-4|TRBV3-1/TRBV3-2|TRBD1
ASSTPGTGDEKLF
>TRBJ2-7|TRBV11-3|NA
ASSPRGRSYEQY
>TRBJ2-1|TRBV5-1|TRBD2
ASSLAGLAGGRSYNEQF
>TRBJ2-6|TRBV5-1|NA
ASSLDGSASSGANVLT
>TRBJ1-5|TRBV5-8|TRBD1
ASSLEGAYGNQPQH
>TRBJ1-4|TRBV9|TRBD1
ASSVEGAGNNEKLF
>TRBJ1-6|TRBV4-1|NA
ASSPQGSGSRSDSPLH
>TRBJ1-2|TRBV12-3/TRBV12-4|NA
ASSPTGIRGYT
>TRBJ2-5|TRBV25-1|TRBD1
ASSDWGQGRGETQY
>TRBJ1-5|TRBV28|NA
ASSLGVRINQPQH
>TRBJ2-7|TRBV27|TRBD1
ASREDRTPYEQY
>TRBJ1-1|TRBV6-1|NA
ASSDRQGVGMNTEAF
>TRBJ2-5|TRBV10-3|TRBD2
AIKPSGSFETQY
>TRBJ1-4|TRBV6-5|TRBD1
ASTSTGGEGEKLF
>TRBJ1-1|TRBV7-2|NA
ASSLRRDTEAF
>TRBJ1-4|TRBV19|NA
ASSVTRATNEKLF
>TRBJ2-5|TRBV11-3|TRBD2
ASSPGTSGSWWETQY
>TRBJ1-4|TRBV21-1|NA
ASSSLQTQGARGEKLF
>TRBJ1-1|TRBV11-2|TRBD1
ASSLAQGVTEAF
>TRBJ2-1|TRBV7-9|NA
ASSLEESPDNEQF
>TRBJ1-3|TRBV7-9|NA
ASSLDRGNTIY
>TRBJ1-6|TRBV3-1/TRBV3-2|NA
ASSQGAQTNSPLH
>TRBJ1-5|TRBV3-1/TRBV3-2|TRBD1
ASSPDRNNQPQH
>TRBJ2-3|TRBV19|TRBD2
ASRTSGRFNTQY
>TRBJ2-2|TRBV25-1|NA
ASEGVSGELF
>TRBJ2-6|TRBV6-1|NA
ASSEEGGSGANVLT
>TRBJ1-1|TRBV19|NA
ASSIRTLNTEAF
>TRBJ2-4|TRBV19|NA
ASSLGVANIQY
>TRBJ1-5|TRBV28|TRBD1
ASSSVSGTGSQPQH
>TRBJ1-5|TRBV28|NA
ASSGTNKGNQPQH
>TRBJ2-3|TRBV27|TRBD2
ASSLSGLAGAQGADTQY
>TRBJ2-7|TRBV6-5|NA
ASSSRDTYYEQY
>TRBJ1-6|TRBV28|NA
ASSLGGGGSPLH
>TRBJ1-1|TRBV10-3|NA
AISESSVLPWAEAF
>TRBJ2-2|TRBV5-6|NA
ASTEGVTGELF